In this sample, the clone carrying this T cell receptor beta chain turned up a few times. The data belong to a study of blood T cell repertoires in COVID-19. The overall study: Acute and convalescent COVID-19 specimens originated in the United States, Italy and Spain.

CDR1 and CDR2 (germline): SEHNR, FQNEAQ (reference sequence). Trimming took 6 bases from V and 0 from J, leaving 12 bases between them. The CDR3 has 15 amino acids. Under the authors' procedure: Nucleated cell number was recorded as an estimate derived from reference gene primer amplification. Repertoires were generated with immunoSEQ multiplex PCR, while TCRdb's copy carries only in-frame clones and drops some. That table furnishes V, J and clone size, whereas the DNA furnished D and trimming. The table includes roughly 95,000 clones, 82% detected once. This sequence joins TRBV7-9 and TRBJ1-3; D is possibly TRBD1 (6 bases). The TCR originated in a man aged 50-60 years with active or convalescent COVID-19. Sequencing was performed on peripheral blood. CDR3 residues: CASSPGASSGNTIYF. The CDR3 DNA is TGTGCCAGCAGTCCAGGGGCCTCCTCTGGAAACACCATATATTTT.